This passage covers 30 T cell receptor beta chains from one sample sequenced in a study of cytomegalovirus exposure and HLA in healthy donors. Amplification used 60 Vbeta primers and 13 Jbeta primers. Only in-frame clones appear in the TCRdb table, and some are missing; sequencing was by immunoSEQ multiplex PCR. The data show 84,000 or so clones, 65% to 80% seen once. The sample taken for sequencing was PBMCs. All receptors come from a man aged 30 to 45 in good health and CMV-seronegative.

This clone was detected only a few times. The rearrangement uses TRBV27 and TRBJ1-5; D possibly corresponds to TRBD1 (6 bases). Germline V lookup: CDR1 MNHEY, CDR2 SMNVEV (reference sequence). This CDR3 comprises 18 residues. Trimming shortened V by 0 bases and J by 2 bases, and 17 bases separated the two germline ends. CDR3 in DNA: TGTGCCAGCAGTTTATCCTGGGGACAACCGACAGGCAATCAGCCCCAGCATTTT. This gives the protein CASSLSWGQPTGNQPQHF.

This clone turned up a few times. The chain combines TRBV5-1 with TRBJ2-7, with 11 positions matching TRBD1. The CDR3 has 16 residues. The trim removed 0 bases at V and 3 bases at J, leaving 5 bases unmatched. From germline, CDR1 is SGHRS and CDR2 YFSETQ. CDR3 in amino acids: CASSLAGQGALYEQYF. As DNA, the CDR3 is TGCGCCAGCAGCTTGGCAGGACAGGGGGCTCTCTACGAGCAGTACTTC.

This sequence joins TRBV9 and TRBJ2-7, with 8 nucleotides matching TRBD2. The trim removed 0 bases at V and 3 bases at J, leaving 8 bases unmatched. This CDR3 has 16 amino acids. Germline assignment: CDR1 SGDLS and CDR2 YYNGEE. The CDR3 here is CASSVGGPAGDYEQYF. The CDR3, as DNA: TGTGCCAGCAGCGTAGGTGGTCCAGCGGGGGACTACGAGCAGTACTTC.

This clone was seen a few times. V and J are TRBV6-6 and TRBJ2-7; tentative D call: TRBD1 (7 bases). Germline V gene data show CDR1 as MNHNY and CDR2 as SVGAGI (reference sequence). CDR3 length: 14 amino acids. Deletions cut 6 bases from V and 4 bases from J, with 16 bases between. This CDR3 reads CASSPGTAGYEQYF. CDR3 nucleotides: TGTGCCAGCAGCCCCGGGACAGCGGGTTACGAGCAGTACTTC.

The chain recombines TRBV19 with TRBJ1-2; 7 positions agree with TRBD1. The CDR3 totals 15 residues. V trimming: 7 bases; J trimming: 4 bases; junction bases outside the gene matches: 12. Per the germline V gene, CDR1 is LNHDA and CDR2 is SQIVND (reference sequence). The CDR3 nucleotides are TGTGCCAGTATTAGGGACAGCGGACTCATCTATGGCTACACCTTC. It specifies CASIRDSGLIYGYTF.

The genes are TRBV21-1 and TRBJ1-1; the D call of TRBD1 is as the table states it, not checked on the DNA. TRBV21-1 is termed a pseudogene. The CDR3 sequence is 14 residues long. The chain's CDR3 is CGRQVLRMNTEAFF. In DNA form, the CDR3 reads TGTGGCAGACAGGTCTTACGTATGAACACTGAAGCTTTCTTT.

V usage is TRBV6-1 and J usage is TRBJ2-7; weak D call: TRBD2 (5 bases). The CDR3 extends over 14 amino acids. Germline loops: CDR1 MNHNS, CDR2 SASEGT. The germline V and J ends were trimmed by 5 bases and 3 bases, with 14 bases remaining between them. The DNA for the CDR3 is TGTGCCAGCAGTAATCCTAGCTGGTACTACGAGCAGTACTTC. It translates to CASSNPSWYYEQYF.

This clone was seen only once. The genes are TRBV30 and TRBJ1-4, with D perhaps TRBD1 (6 bases). Trimming took off 0 bases at V and 8 bases at J, with 10 bases between the two ends. Germline CDR1 GTSNPN, CDR2 SVGIG (reference sequence). This CDR3 is 13 amino acids long. The CDR3 protein is CAWSVGRGEKLFF. CDR3 DNA: TGTGCCTGGAGTGTAGGCAGGGGAGAAAAACTGTTTTTT.

J is TRBJ2-3 and V is TRBV14; possibly TRBD2 for D (5 bases). Trimming shortened V by 0 bases and J by 2 bases, and 12 bases separated the two germline ends. Germline CDR1 SGHDN, CDR2 FVKESK. This CDR3 has 16 amino acids. CDR3 loop: CASSQEFRGYTDTQYF. The DNA for the CDR3 is TGTGCCAGCAGCCAAGAGTTTCGGGGTTACACAGATACGCAGTATTTT.

The CDR3 DNA follows: TGTGCCAGCAGTCGGACAGCTAACACCGGGGAGCTGTTTTTT. It translates to CASSRTANTGELFF. The V gene is TRBV6-4, the J gene TRBJ2-2; a possible D gene is TRBD1 (6 bases). This CDR3 spans 14 amino acids. V was clipped by 5 bases and J by 2 bases, with 9 bases between them. Germline V gives CDR1 MRHNA, CDR2 SNTAGT.

This clone occurred once. This sequence joins TRBV2 and TRBJ1-4; the match to TRBD1 covers 9 bases. V was pared by 7 bases and J by 8 bases, with 8 bases of the junction left unmatched. Per the germline V gene, CDR1 is SNHLY and CDR2 is FYNNEI. This CDR3 spans 14 amino acids. The CDR3 is CASISGTGPEKLFF. DNA of the CDR3: TGTGCCAGCATTTCAGGGACAGGGCCGGAAAAACTGTTTTTT. The whole variable domain, remainder taken from reference TRBV2 and TRBJ1-4, is EPEVTQTPSHQVTQMGQEVILRCVPISNHLYFYWYRQILGQKVEFLVSFYNNEISEKSEIFDDQFSVERPDGSNFTLKIRSTKLEDSAMYFCASISGTGPEKLFFGSGTQLSVL.

This rearrangement joins TRBV6-1 to TRBJ1-1; a weak D match, TRBD1 (5 bases). The V end lost 2 bases, the J end lost 7 bases, and 11 bases lay between the germline ends. This CDR3 has 13 residues. CDR1 and CDR2 from the germline V gene are MNHNS and SASEGT. Written as DNA, the CDR3 is TGTGCCAGCAGTGAAAGGGAAACAGGTGAAGCTTTCTTT. Encoded protein: CASSERETGEAFF.

The CDR3 DNA is TGTGCCAGCAGAGAACTGACAGGGGGAAATGCTGAAGCTTTCTTT. Translated: CASRELTGGNAEAFF. The chain uses TRBV28 and TRBJ1-1, with TRBD1 matching over 9 bases. The CDR3 has 15 amino acids. Trimming cost V 6 bases and J 6 bases; bases outside gene matches: 11. CDR1 MDHEN and CDR2 SYDVKM come from the germline V gene.

The table lists this clone with a count of one. This sequence joins TRBV6-4 and TRBJ2-1; 8 bases line up with TRBD1. Per the germline V gene, CDR1 is MRHNA and CDR2 is SNTAGT. After removal of 3 bases from V and 2 bases from J, the junction contained 6 bases not matched to a gene. The length of the CDR3 is 16 residues. CDR3: CASSERTGSPYNEQFF. The CDR3 nucleotides are TGTGCCAGCAGTGAGAGGACAGGGAGCCCCTACAATGAGCAGTTCTTC.

The genes are TRBV5-1 and TRBJ2-1; TRBD1 agrees at 7 bases. This CDR3 has 16 amino acids. Germline V gene data show CDR1 as SGHRS and CDR2 as YFSETQ. V was clipped by 0 bases and J by 2 bases; unmatched bases: 5. In DNA form, the CDR3 reads TGCGCCAGCAGCTTGGGTAGGGGGCCCACCTACAATGAGCAGTTCTTC. Its translation: CASSLGRGPTYNEQFF.

This chain links TRBV7-2 with TRBJ1-5, with D perhaps matching TRBD1 (5 bases). With 2 bases removed from V and 2 bases from J, the gap between germline ends came to 13 bases. Germline lookup yields CDR1 SGHTA and CDR2 FQGNSA. This CDR3 spans 16 amino acids. For the CDR3, the DNA is TGTGCCAGCAGCTTAACATCAGGGAACGGCAATCAGCCCCAGCATTTT. Its translation is CASSLTSGNGNQPQHF.

This chain connects TRBV2 to TRBJ2-2; 8 bases fit TRBD1. V was pared by 6 bases and J by 5 bases, with 2 bases of the junction left unmatched. In germline, CDR1 is SNHLY, CDR2 FYNNEI. The CDR3 has 13 amino acids. This chain's CDR3 is CASRTGGTGELFF. The CDR3 DNA reads TGTGCCAGCAGAACAGGGGGAACCGGGGAGCTGTTTTTT.

The chain links TRBV2 to TRBJ1-1; TRBD1 is a possible D gene (5 bases). The CDR3 totals 13 residues. Per germline, CDR1 SNHLY and CDR2 FYNNEI. The V end lost 4 bases, the J end lost 2 bases, and 8 bases lay between the germline ends. The CDR3 spells CASSVTGNTEAFF. In DNA form, the CDR3 reads TGTGCCAGCAGTGTCACAGGTAACACTGAAGCTTTCTTT.

V is TRBV7-9 and J is TRBJ2-1, with D unclear. Germline CDR1 reads SEHNR; CDR2 reads FQNEAQ (reference sequence). This CDR3 comprises 16 residues. V lost 5 bases and J 0 bases, leaving 14 bases between the germline ends. The CDR3 DNA is TGTGCCAGCAGCCCTCTACACCGGAGCTCCTACAATGAGCAGTTCTTC. Translation gives CASSPLHRSSYNEQFF.

A few counts support this clone. This chain connects TRBV10-2 to TRBJ2-1; 8 bases map to TRBD1. Germline V gene sequence: CDR1 WSHSY, CDR2 SAAADI. The ends lost 6 bases at V and 4 bases at J; junction bases unmatched: 8. This CDR3 comprises 15 residues. The CDR3 region has the DNA TGCGCCAGCAGACATGACAGGGGATATTACAATGAGCAGTTCTTC. Amino acid sequence: CASRHDRGYYNEQFF.

This clone was observed a few times. The V and J genes are TRBV19 and TRBJ1-5, with TRBD1 as a possible D gene (5 bases). Germline CDR1 reads LNHDA; CDR2 reads SQIVND (reference sequence). The CDR3 spans 13 residues. V was shortened by 3 bases and J by 8 bases, with 11 bases between the two germline ends. Written as DNA, the CDR3 is TGTGCCAGTAGTATCCAGGGATACGAGCCCCAGCATTTT. As protein: CASSIQGYEPQHF.

The chain links TRBV5-1 to TRBJ1-6, with unresolved D. The length of the CDR3 is 19 residues. Germline V gene sequence: CDR1 SGHRS, CDR2 YFSETQ. V was cut by 2 bases and J by 9 bases, with 27 bases left in between. CDR3 residues: CASSFKGVIKDAGGSPLHF. CDR3 in DNA: TGCGCCAGCAGCTTTAAGGGTGTAATTAAGGATGCGGGAGGTTCACCCCTCCACTTT. Based on the CDR3 plus reference TRBV5-1 and TRBJ1-6, the full variable domain is KAGVTQTPRYLIKTRGQQVTLSCSPISGHRSVSWYQQTPGQGLQFLFEYFSETQRNKGNFPGRFSGRQFSNSRSEMNVSTLELGDSALYLCASSFKGVIKDAGGSPLHFGNGTRLTVT.

The chain employs TRBV11-3 and TRBJ2-1, with D perhaps matching TRBD2 (6 bases). The germline CDR1 and CDR2 sequences are SGHNT and YENEEA. The CDR3 covers 18 residues. V lost 1 base and J lost 6, with 22 bases in between. CDR3 sequence: CASSLGSRTIKSSNEQFF. The CDR3 DNA reads as TGTGCCAGCAGCTTAGGGTCGCGGACTATCAAAAGTAGCAATGAGCAGTTCTTC.

This sequence joins TRBV6-4 and TRBJ2-5, with 7 bases matching TRBD2. The germline V gene encodes CDR1 MRHNA and CDR2 SNTAGT. V was clipped by 4 bases and J by 0 bases; unmatched bases: 5. CDR3 size: 15 residues. The CDR3 nucleotides are TGTGCCAGCAGTGCGTCGAGCGGGGACCAAGAGACCCAGTACTTC. As protein: CASSASSGDQETQYF.

This clone was seen once. A read error may account for a junction end that differs from germline. The chain employs TRBV27 and TRBJ1-2, with 7 bases aligning to TRBD1. The length of the CDR3 is 13 residues. Germline CDR1 MNHEY, CDR2 SMNVEV (reference sequence). CDR3: CASRLTGAYGHTF. The CDR3 coding sequence is TGTGCCAGCAGACTAACAGGGGCGTATGGCCACACCTTC.

The genes are TRBV6-1 and TRBJ2-1; tentatively, D is TRBD1 (5 bases). V dropped 3 bases and J dropped 5 bases, with 8 bases sitting between them. Germline CDR1 reads MNHNS; CDR2 reads SASEGT. The CDR3 is 13 residues long. CDR3 sequence: CASSEDNHNEQFF. CDR3 nucleotide sequence: TGTGCCAGCAGTGAGGACAACCACAATGAGCAGTTCTTC.

This clone was found a few times. The chain links TRBV4-1 to TRBJ2-1; no reliable D call. Between the trimmed V and J ends, which lost 4 bases and 4 bases, there was a span of 11 bases. This CDR3 is 14 amino acids long. Per the germline V gene, CDR1 is MGHRA and CDR2 is YSYEKL. DNA for the CDR3: TGCGCCAGCAGCCCCCGGAAAGCGTACAATGAGCAGTTCTTC. Encoded protein: CASSPRKAYNEQFF.

The V gene is TRBV6-1, the J gene TRBJ1-5, with TRBD1 as a possible D gene (6 bases). This CDR3 is built from 14 residues. The germline CDR1 and CDR2 sequences are MNHNS and SASEGT. V lost 3 bases to trimming and J lost 4 bases, with 10 bases between them. The DNA of the CDR3 is TGTGCCAGCAGTGAGACAGGACAAAATCAGCCCCAGCATTTT. Amino acid sequence: CASSETGQNQPQHF.

The chain carries TRBV19 and TRBJ2-7, with TRBD1 identical over 10 bases. The length of the CDR3 is 15 residues. J lost 3 bases, V lost 6 bases, and 8 bases had no gene match. Germline V CDR1 and CDR2: LNHDA, SQIVND (reference sequence). DNA for the CDR3: TGTGCCAGTAGCCCGACCGGGACAGGGGACTACGAGCAGTACTTC. It encodes CASSPTGTGDYEQYF.

Only one count was recorded for this clone. The V and J genes are TRBV25-1 and TRBJ2-3; D is possibly TRBD1 (6 bases). The CDR3 contains 14 residues. Trimming took off 7 bases at V and 1 base at J, with 12 bases between the two ends. The germline V gene has CDR1 MGHDK and CDR2 SYGVNS. The CDR3 nucleotides are TGTGCCAGCAATCCACGGACAGGCACAGATACGCAGTATTTT. Translated: CASNPRTGTDTQYF.